A selection of T cell receptor beta chains follows, all from one sample in a study of cytomegalovirus exposure and HLA in healthy donors. TCRdb keeps only in-frame clones here, not all; method: immunoSEQ multiplex PCR. The table records under 150,000 clones, about 9.1% of them present only once. Sequencing was performed on PBMCs. The receptors stem from a woman in her thirties or forties in good health and CMV-seropositive. Each CDR3 is given with its conserved first and last residue. Each record gives: clone size, J gene, CDR3 length, V gene, D gene, CDR3 DNA, CDR3 protein. D genes are given only for firm matches. The size of a clone is reported for some rows only, either as once, few or many, or as a class for expanded clones.

>-|TRBJ2-1|15|TRBV11-2|TRBD2
TGTGCCAGCAGCCTCGGACTAGCGTCCTACAATGAGCAGTTCTTC
CASSLGLASYNEQFF
>few|TRBJ1-1|14|TRBV19|TRBD1
TGTGCCAGTAGCCGGGACAGGCGGAACACTGAAGCTTTCTTT
CASSRDRRNTEAFF
>few|TRBJ2-5|16|TRBV10-3|TRBD2
TGTGCCATCAGTCGGACTAGCGGGGGGGCAGAGGAGACCCAGTACTTC
CAISRTSGGAEETQYF
>few|TRBJ1-4|14|TRBV6-5|-
TGTGCCAGCAGTCCCGGGGGGACTAATGAAAAACTGTTTTTT
CASSPGGTNEKLFF
>-|TRBJ2-3|17|TRBV4-3|-
TGCGCCAGCAGCCACACGAACTGGGCACTAGGAGAAGATACGCAGTATTTT
CASSHTNWALGEDTQYF
>few|TRBJ2-1|15|TRBV7-6|-
TGTGCCAGCAGCTTTGCTAGCGACATTTATAGTGAGCAGTTCTTC
CASSFASDIYSEQFF
>few|TRBJ2-7|15|TRBV5-1|-
TGCGCCAGCAGCTTGGGAGGTTCAACGGCCTACGAGCAGTACTTC
CASSLGGSTAYEQYF
>-|TRBJ1-1|13|TRBV5-1|-
TGCGCCAGCAGAGCCGGGAGTGCCGCTGAAGCTTTCTTT
CASRAGSAAEAFF
>-|TRBJ1-5|14|TRBV5-8|-
TGTGCCAGCAGCTCAGGGCGGCTCACCAAGCCCCAGCATTTT
CASSSGRLTKPQHF
>few|TRBJ1-4|13|TRBV15|TRBD1
TGTGCCACCAGCAGGGGACAGGTTGAAAAACTGTTTTTT
CATSRGQVEKLFF
>few|TRBJ2-7|13|TRBV5-1|-
TGCGCCAGCAGCAAGACAGTTACCTACGAGCAGTACTTC
CASSKTVTYEQYF
>-|TRBJ2-3|14|TRBV4-1|-
TGCGCCAGCAGCCAAGTGGGCAGCCCAGGTACGCAGTATTTT
CASSQVGSPGTQYF
>few|TRBJ2-7|13|TRBV7-9|TRBD1
TGTGCCAGCAGCGGGACAGGGCCCTACGAGCAGTACTTC
CASSGTGPYEQYF
>-|TRBJ2-3|16|TRBV7-8|-
TGTGCCAGCAGCTTAGGGAGACAGCCGAGCACAGATACGCAGTATTTT
CASSLGRQPSTDTQYF
>few|TRBJ2-5|16|TRBV4-3|TRBD2
TGCGCCAGCAGCCAGTCGGGACTAGCGGTAGAAGAGACCCAGTACTTC
CASSQSGLAVEETQYF
>-|TRBJ2-1|14|TRBV7-8|-
TGTGCCAGCAGACAAGGGACTTCCTACAATGAGCAGTTCTTC
CASRQGTSYNEQFF
>few|TRBJ2-7|18|TRBV18|TRBD1
TGTGCCAGCTCACAGCGTCCCGGGACAGTCGAGAGCTCCTACGAGCAGTACTTC
CASSQRPGTVESSYEQYF
>few|TRBJ2-1|13|TRBV2|TRBD1
TGTGCCAGCCGACAGGGAGTTATTAATGAGCAGTTCTTC
CASRQGVINEQFF
>-|TRBJ1-6|14|TRBV5-6|-
TGTGCCAGCAGCCCCCCCCACCAGAATTCACCCCTCCACTTT
CASSPPHQNSPLHF
>few|TRBJ1-1|15|TRBV5-1|-
TGCGCCAGCAGCTTGGAAGGACGGGGGGTCACTGAAGCTTTCTTT
CASSLEGRGVTEAFF
>-|TRBJ2-3|16|TRBV5-1|TRBD2
TGCGCCAGCGCCGGACTAGCGGGGGGAGGAGCAGATACGCAGTATTTT
CASAGLAGGGADTQYF
>few|TRBJ1-6|13|TRBV19|-
TGTGCCAGTAGTCCCCGTCTTAATTCACCCCTCCACTTT
CASSPRLNSPLHF
>few|TRBJ1-2|16|TRBV29-1|-
TGCAGCGTTGATGAAGGGCCCCAGGGTATGATCTATGGCTACACCTTC
CSVDEGPQGMIYGYTF
>-|TRBJ2-5|18|TRBV2|TRBD2
TGTGCCAGCAGTGTCCTAGCGGGGGCTAGCACTCAAAGGGAGACCCAGTACTTC
CASSVLAGASTQRETQYF
>-|TRBJ2-7|16|TRBV5-5|-
TGTGCCAGCAGCTTCTCCCTTGGAGGGCTCTCCTACGAGCAGTACTTC
CASSFSLGGLSYEQYF
>few|TRBJ2-7|15|TRBV5-6|-
TGTGCCAGCAGCTTGTTTGTGGGCACAGCCTACGAGCAGTACTTC
CASSLFVGTAYEQYF
>few|TRBJ2-7|17|TRBV10-1|TRBD2
TGCGCCAGCAGCGGAACCGGGACTAGCGGCGATTCCTACGAGCAGTACTTC
CASSGTGTSGDSYEQYF
>-|TRBJ1-4|14|TRBV14|-
TGTGCCAGCAGCCACCAGGGACACATCGAAAAACTGTTTTTT
CASSHQGHIEKLFF
>few|TRBJ1-1|13|TRBV5-1|-
TGCGCCAGCTACGACAGACTGAACACTGAAGCTTTCTTT
CASYDRLNTEAFF
>-|TRBJ2-1|11|TRBV20-1|-
TGCAGTGTAAACTATTACAATGAGCAGTTCTTC
CSVNYYNEQFF
>few|TRBJ1-1|11|TRBV7-9|-
TGTGCCAGCAGCTTAGTCGGTGAAGCTTTCTTT
CASSLVGEAFF
>few|TRBJ1-1|16|TRBV25-1|-
TGTGCCAGCAGGGACATTCGGGGGGCATCGAACACTGAAGCTTTCTTT
CASRDIRGASNTEAFF
>-|TRBJ1-1|14|TRBV7-2|-
TGTGCCAGCAGCTTAGTACAGGGGAACACTGAAGCTTTCTTT
CASSLVQGNTEAFF
>-|TRBJ1-1|13|TRBV5-1|TRBD1
TGCGCCAGCAGGAACAGGGGGGGCACTGAAGCTTTCTTT
CASRNRGGTEAFF
>few|TRBJ2-7|14|TRBV29-1|TRBD1
TGCAGCGTTGAAGACAGGGGGCTTTCGGGAGAGCAGTACTTC
CSVEDRGLSGEQYF
>-|TRBJ2-4|15|TRBV27|-
TGTGCCAGCAGTCTGGCGCAGGGTGCCAAAAACATTCAGTACTTC
CASSLAQGAKNIQYF
>-|TRBJ1-3|18|TRBV6-1|-
TGTGCCAGCAGTGAAGGGGGCAGGGGATACCTCTCTGGAAACACCATATATTTT
CASSEGGRGYLSGNTIYF
>-|TRBJ1-6|15|TRBV5-4|TRBD1
TGTGCCAGCAGCCGCGGGACAGTATATAATTCACCCCTCCACTTT
CASSRGTVYNSPLHF
>few|TRBJ2-3|14|TRBV5-1|TRBD1
TGCGCCAGCAGCCCGGGACAGGGAGGAGATACGCAGTATTTT
CASSPGQGGDTQYF
>-|TRBJ2-2|14|TRBV7-9|-
TGTGCCAGCAGCTTAGAGACTAGTTTTGGGGAGCTGTTTTTT
CASSLETSFGELFF
>-|TRBJ2-2|14|TRBV7-6|TRBD1
TGTGCCAGCAGCTTAGGACAGGGCACCGGGGAGCTGTTTTTT
CASSLGQGTGELFF
>-|TRBJ1-1|13|TRBV6-5|TRBD1
TGTGCCAGCAGTTACTCGATGTCAGGGGGAGCTTTCTTT
CASSYSMSGGAFF
>few|TRBJ1-3|16|TRBV5-1|TRBD1
TGCGCCAGCAGCTTCGGCGACAGGGGGCCTCCGTACACCATATATTTT
CASSFGDRGPPYTIYF
>-|TRBJ2-6|16|TRBV5-8|-
TGTGCCAGCAGCTTGGAACGGAGCTCTTGGGCCAACGTCCTGACTTTC
CASSLERSSWANVLTF
>-|TRBJ2-1|15|TRBV9|TRBD2
TGTGCCAGCAGCGTAGCTAGCGGGGGGTACAATGAGCAGTTCTTC
CASSVASGGYNEQFF
>-|TRBJ1-4|13|TRBV6-5|-
TGTGCCAGCCAACCTCTCGGAGGTGAAAAACTGTTTTTT
CASQPLGGEKLFF
>-|TRBJ1-4|14|TRBV7-8|TRBD1
TGTGCCAGCAGATCCAGACAGGGGGGAGAAAAACTGTTTTTT
CASRSRQGGEKLFF
>-|TRBJ2-6|14|TRBV5-1|-
TGCGCCAGCTACAGAGATTCTGGGGCCAACGTCCTGACTTTC
CASYRDSGANVLTF
>-|TRBJ1-2|17|TRBV6-1|TRBD1
TGTGCCAGAAGTGACTTTCGGGACAGGGGATCCAACTATGGCTACAACTTC
CARSDFRDRGSNYGYNF
>few|TRBJ2-3|17|TRBV5-1|TRBD1
TGCGCCAGCAGCCCCGCGAGAACAGGGGATTATACAGATACGCAGTATTTT
CASSPARTGDYTDTQYF
>-|TRBJ1-1|12|TRBV29-1|-
TGCAGCGTTGAAGCTGACAGGAGTATGGCTTTCTTT
CSVEADRSMAFF
>few|TRBJ2-1|17|TRBV7-2|TRBD2
TGTGCCAGCAGCTTGACTAGCGGGGGTCCCTCCTACAATGAGCAGTTCTTC
CASSLTSGGPSYNEQFF
>-|TRBJ1-3|15|TRBV11-3|-
TGTGCCAGCAGCTTAGATCACTCAGTCGGGAACACCATATATTTT
CASSLDHSVGNTIYF
>few|TRBJ1-2|17|TRBV2|TRBD1
TGTGCCAGCAGTGACTTTCGGGACAGGGGATCCAACTATGGCTACACCTTC
CASSDFRDRGSNYGYTF
>few|TRBJ2-1|12|TRBV19|-
TGTGCCAGTAGTCGTAGTGGCAATGAGCAGTTCTTC
CASSRSGNEQFF